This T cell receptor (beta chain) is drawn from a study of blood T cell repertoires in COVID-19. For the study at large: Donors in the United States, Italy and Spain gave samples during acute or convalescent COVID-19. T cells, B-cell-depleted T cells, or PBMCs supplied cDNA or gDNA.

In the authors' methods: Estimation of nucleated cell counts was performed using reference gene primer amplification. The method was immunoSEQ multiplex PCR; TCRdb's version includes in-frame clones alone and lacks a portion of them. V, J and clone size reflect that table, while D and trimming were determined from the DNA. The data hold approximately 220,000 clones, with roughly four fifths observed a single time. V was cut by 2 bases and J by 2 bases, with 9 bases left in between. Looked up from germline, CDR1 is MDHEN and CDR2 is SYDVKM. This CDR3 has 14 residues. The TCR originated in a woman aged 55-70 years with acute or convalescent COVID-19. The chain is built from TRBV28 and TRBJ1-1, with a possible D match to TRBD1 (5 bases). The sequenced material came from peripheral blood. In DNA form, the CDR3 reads TGTGCCAGCAGTTTAGTCCAGGGAAACACTGAAGCTTTCTTT. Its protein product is CASSLVQGNTEAFF. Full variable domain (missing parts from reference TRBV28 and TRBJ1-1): DVKVTQSSRYLVKRTGEKVFLECVQDMDHENMFWYRQDPGLGLRLIYFSYDVKMKEKGDIPEGYSVSREKKERFSLILESASTNQTSMYLCASSLVQGNTEAFFGQGTRLTVV.